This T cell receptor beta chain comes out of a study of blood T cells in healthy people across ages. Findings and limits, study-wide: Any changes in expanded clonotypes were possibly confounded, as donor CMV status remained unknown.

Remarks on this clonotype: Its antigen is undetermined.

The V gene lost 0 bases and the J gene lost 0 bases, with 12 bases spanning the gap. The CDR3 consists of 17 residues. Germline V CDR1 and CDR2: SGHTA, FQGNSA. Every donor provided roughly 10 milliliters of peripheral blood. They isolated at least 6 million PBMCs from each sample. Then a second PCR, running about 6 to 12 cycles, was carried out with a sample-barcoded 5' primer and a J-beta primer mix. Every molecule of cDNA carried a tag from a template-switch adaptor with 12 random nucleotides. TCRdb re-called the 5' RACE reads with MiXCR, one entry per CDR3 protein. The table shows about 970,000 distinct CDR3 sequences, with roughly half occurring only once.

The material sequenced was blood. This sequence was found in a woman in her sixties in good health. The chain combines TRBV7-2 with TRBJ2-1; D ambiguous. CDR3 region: CASSLAFQDVSYNEQFF. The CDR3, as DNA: TGTGCCAGCAGCTTAGCGTTTCAGGACGTCTCCTACAATGAGCAGTTCTTC.